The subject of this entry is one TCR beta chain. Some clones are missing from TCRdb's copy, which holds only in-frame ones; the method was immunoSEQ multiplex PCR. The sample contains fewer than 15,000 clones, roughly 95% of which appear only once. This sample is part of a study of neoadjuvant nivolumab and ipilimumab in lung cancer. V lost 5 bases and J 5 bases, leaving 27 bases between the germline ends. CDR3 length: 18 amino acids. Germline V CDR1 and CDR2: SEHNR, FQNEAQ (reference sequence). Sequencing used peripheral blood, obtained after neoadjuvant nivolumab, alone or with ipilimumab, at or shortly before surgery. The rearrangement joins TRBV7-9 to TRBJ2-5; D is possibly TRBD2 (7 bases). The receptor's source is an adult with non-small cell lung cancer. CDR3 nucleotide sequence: TGTGCCAGCAGCCCCTCGGTCGGGGGGACACCCCACGCCGAGACCCAGTACTTC. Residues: CASSPSVGGTPHAETQYF.